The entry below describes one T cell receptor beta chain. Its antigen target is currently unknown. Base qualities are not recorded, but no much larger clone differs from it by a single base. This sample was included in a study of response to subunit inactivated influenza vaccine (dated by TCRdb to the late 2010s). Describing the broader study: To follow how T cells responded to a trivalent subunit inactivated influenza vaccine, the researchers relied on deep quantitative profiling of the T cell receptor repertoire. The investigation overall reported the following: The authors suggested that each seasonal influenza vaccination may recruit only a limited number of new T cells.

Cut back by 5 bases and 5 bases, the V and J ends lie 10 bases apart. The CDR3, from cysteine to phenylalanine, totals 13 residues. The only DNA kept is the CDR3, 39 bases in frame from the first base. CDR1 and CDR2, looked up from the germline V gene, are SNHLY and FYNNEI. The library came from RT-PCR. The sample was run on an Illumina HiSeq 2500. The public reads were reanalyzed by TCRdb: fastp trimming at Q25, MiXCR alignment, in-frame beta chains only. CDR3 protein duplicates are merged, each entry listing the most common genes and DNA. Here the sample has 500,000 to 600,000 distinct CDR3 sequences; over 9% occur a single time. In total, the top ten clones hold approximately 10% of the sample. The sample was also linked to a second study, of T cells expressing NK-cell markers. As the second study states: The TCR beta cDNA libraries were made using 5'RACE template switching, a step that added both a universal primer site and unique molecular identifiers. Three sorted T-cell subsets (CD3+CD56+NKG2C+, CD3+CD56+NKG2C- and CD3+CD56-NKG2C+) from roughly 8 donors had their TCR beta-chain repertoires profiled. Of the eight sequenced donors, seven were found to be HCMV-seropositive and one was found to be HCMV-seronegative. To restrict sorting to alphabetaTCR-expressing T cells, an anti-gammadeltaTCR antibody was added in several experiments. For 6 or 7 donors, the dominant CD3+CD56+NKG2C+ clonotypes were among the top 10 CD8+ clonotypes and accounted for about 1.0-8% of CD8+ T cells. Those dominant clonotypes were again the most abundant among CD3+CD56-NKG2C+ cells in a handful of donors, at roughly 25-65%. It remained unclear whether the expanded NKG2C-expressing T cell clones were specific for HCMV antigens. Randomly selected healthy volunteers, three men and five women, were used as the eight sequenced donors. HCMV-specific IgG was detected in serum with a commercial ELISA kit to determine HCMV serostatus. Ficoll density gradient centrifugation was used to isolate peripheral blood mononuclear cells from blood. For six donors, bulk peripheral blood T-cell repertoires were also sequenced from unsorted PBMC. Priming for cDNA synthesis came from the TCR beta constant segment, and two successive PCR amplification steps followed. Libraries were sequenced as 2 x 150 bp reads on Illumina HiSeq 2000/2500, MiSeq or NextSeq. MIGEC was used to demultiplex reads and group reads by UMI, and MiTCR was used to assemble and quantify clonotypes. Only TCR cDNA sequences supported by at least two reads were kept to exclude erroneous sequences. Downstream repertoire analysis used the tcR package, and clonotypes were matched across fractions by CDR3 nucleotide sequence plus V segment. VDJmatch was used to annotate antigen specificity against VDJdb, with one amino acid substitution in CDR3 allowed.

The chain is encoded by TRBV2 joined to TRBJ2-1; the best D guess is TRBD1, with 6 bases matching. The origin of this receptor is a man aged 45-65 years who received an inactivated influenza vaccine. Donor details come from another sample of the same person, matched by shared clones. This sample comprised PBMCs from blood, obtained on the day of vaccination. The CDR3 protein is CASSQRQDNEQFF. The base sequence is TGTGCCAGCAGTCAACGACAGGACAATGAGCAGTTCTTC.